The source of this T cell receptor beta chain is a study of T cells in Graves' hyperthyroidism and ophthalmopathy (dated 2019 in TCRdb). Background on the whole study: Peripheral blood samples were taken at initial diagnosis, before any treatment was given. Whether ophthalmopathy could be predicted prospectively was tested in an independent validation cohort made up of under 20 hyperthyroidism patients plus 17 patients who later progressed to ophthalmopathy. The study also compared thyroid tissue and blood T-cell repertoires from 5 to 7 Graves' hyperthyroidism patients. The paper reports TCR Vbeta CDR3 sequencing of some 140 peripheral blood samples: 40 or so ophthalmopathy, about 75 hyperthyroidism and around 17 progressor patients. Following sampling, methimazole starting at 30 mg daily was given to hyperthyroidism patients, and high-dose intravenous methylprednisolone was given to ophthalmopathy patients. The 75 to 100 discovery patients were divided at random into training and test sets in a 7:3 ratio. To identify distinguishing TCR V-J signatures, a discovery cohort of 90 to 100 patients was used, comprising some 45 with Graves' ophthalmopathy and roughly 60 with stable Graves' hyperthyroidism. Beyond this particular receptor, the publication reports: In validation, the model predicted progression to ophthalmopathy with over 60% sensitivity and roughly 72% specificity, a median of 6.5 months before onset. A model built on a 13 V-J signature distinguished ophthalmopathy from stable hyperthyroidism, reaching 87.88% sensitivity and around 82% specificity in cross-validation and 80%/75% in testing. Most expanded thyroid clonotypes (frequency above 0.001) were also detected in blood, a finding suggesting that blood repertoires may reflect thyroid immune responses. Sample size was not statistically predetermined, and investigators were not blinded to group allocation.

In the ophthalmopathy patients, disease was moderately to severely active, with a Clinical Activity Score of 3 or more, a NOSPECS grade of 4 or more, and a duration of less than 3 months. Patients with uncontrolled infections, other autoimmune diseases, pregnancy or lactation were excluded. Diagnoses were established on the basis of clinical symptoms, serum thyroxine and TRAb, thyroid ultrasound, and orbital computed tomography. Ficoll-Paque density gradient centrifugation was used to isolate PBMCs from about 10 ml of fresh peripheral blood. Total RNA was extracted with Trizol reagent, and quality was checked on an Agilent 2100 Bioanalyzer. The TCR beta CDR3 regions were amplified from RNA transcripts. The TCR CDR3 was subjected to a first round of RT-PCR using the HTBI primer set and the Qiagen OneStep RT-PCR kit. Libraries were constructed in a second round of multiplex PCR, after which size selection and purification were carried out. Paired-end sequencing of the libraries was performed with 100 bp reads on an Illumina HiSeq2000. Under the source paper's analysis protocol: SOAPnuke was used to process the raw data, throwing out any read that contained adapters or uncalled bases, had a mean Phred below 15, or lacked an exact constant-primer or identifier match. High-quality paired reads were merged with COPE v1.2.5, and unique nucleotide sequences were defined as clonotypes. MiTCR v1.1 was used to align the clonotypes against IMGT TRBV, TRBD and TRBJ reference segments. The analysis was restricted to V-J combinations with a frequency above 0.0001, which together covered 99% to 99.2% of the repertoires. The TCS score was defined as the ratio of F50 (clonal expansion) to E x V (chaos), calculated using BLOSUM62-based TCRdist between CDR3 peptides within each V-J. Welch's t-statistics and random forest reduced just over 500 V-J features to 10 to 15, which were used in a naive Bayes classifier (R e1071). TCRdb's own reprocessing of the public reads used fastp at Q25 and MiXCR and kept productive beta chains. Each entry is one CDR3 protein sequence, shown with its most common DNA and genes. TCRdb's processing, not the study's, gives the V and J calls here. For this sample the table gives around 600,000 distinct CDR3 sequences, of which about a sixth were detected only once. The ten largest clones add up to less than 3.5% of the sample.

Per the germline V gene, MDHEN is the CDR1 and SYDVKM is the CDR2. V is pared back by 6 bases and J by 11 bases, with 15 bases lying between the germline termini. The CDR3 holds 12 amino acids from the cysteine to the phenylalanine. Only the CDR3 part of the read is kept: 36 bases, read in frame from the first base. In this sample, this clonotype turned up many times. It has no known antigen specificity. It has no much larger one-base neighbor in the sample; base qualities were not kept. The chain is assembled from TRBV28 and TRBJ2-3, with no confidently assigned D gene. Material for sequencing was blood. The TCR sequence derives from a middle-aged woman with Graves' ophthalmopathy. The CDR3 corresponds to CASSGPRIVQYF. The DNA sequence is given as TGTGCCAGCAGCGGACCGAGGATTGTGCAGTATTTT.